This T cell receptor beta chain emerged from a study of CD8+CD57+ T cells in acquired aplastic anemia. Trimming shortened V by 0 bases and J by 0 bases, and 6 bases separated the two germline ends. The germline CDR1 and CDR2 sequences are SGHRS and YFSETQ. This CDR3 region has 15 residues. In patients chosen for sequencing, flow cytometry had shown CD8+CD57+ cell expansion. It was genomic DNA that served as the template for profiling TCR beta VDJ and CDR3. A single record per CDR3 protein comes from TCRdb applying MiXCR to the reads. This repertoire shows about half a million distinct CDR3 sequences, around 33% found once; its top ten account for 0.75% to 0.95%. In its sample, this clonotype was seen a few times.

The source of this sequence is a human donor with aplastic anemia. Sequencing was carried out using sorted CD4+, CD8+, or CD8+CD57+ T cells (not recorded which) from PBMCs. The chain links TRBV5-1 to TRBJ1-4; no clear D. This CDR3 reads CASSLGSPTNEKLFF. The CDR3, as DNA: TGCGCCAGCAGCTTGGGGAGTCCAACTAATGAAAAACTGTTTTTT. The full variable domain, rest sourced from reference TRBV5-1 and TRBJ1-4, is KAGVTQTPRYLIKTRGQQVTLSCSPISGHRSVSWYQQTPGQGLQFLFEYFSETQRNKGNFPGRFSGRQFSNSRSEMNVSTLELGDSALYLCASSLGSPTNEKLFFGSGTQLSVL.